This is a list of T cell receptor beta chains from one sample in a study of vaccination and CD4 T cells after COVID-19. The antigens for these receptors are not known. TCRdb reprocessed the PCR reads with MiXCR, giving one entry per CDR3 protein. Of fewer than 20,000 distinct CDR3 sequences detected, over 45% appear once; the ten largest clones hold roughly 16%. The sequenced sample was CD4+ T cells from blood, cultured in vitro, obtained before SARS-CoV-2 vaccination. The receptors stem from a human donor who had recovered from COVID-19. CDR3s leave out the opening cysteine and the closing phenylalanine or tryptophan. Each record gives: V gene, CDR3 protein.

TRBV5-1,ASSLGGSKYEQY
TRBV19,ASSIGQGIQSYGYT
TRBV5-5,ASSLASPGNTIY
TRBV19,ASSITLAQETQY
TRBV10-3,AISVQGGGNSGTPDTQY
TRBV2,ASTFTVGAQLYGYT
TRBV4-1,ASSRGAF
TRBV7-2,ASSRLGQGAGELF
TRBV19,ASSQKGTQPQH
TRBV6-2/TRBV6-3,ASTLRTSSYNEQF
TRBV6-1,ASNQGPGELF
TRBV5-3,AIVQGSRGYT
TRBV2,ASSEGHSSYEQY
TRBV20-1,SASTAYEQY
TRBV6-5,ASSSPGQIDEKLF
TRBV15,ATSREDLTGEETQY
TRBV11-2,ASSLVGDGYT
TRBV5-1,ASSLASLAGGPNEQF
TRBV4-1,ASSPQYGPGFTASPPGYT
TRBV6-5,ATSYSRSNYGYT
TRBV6-2/TRBV6-3,ASSYGKTETGELF
TRBV20-1,SAREGGRGANEKLF
TRBV20-1,SARMTGDVGNEQF
TRBV20-1,SASLLTTVRDGYT
TRBV2,ASSEAGTYYEQY
TRBV2,ASTLTSRETQY
TRBV20-1,SAREGGGEGQPQH
TRBV6-1,ASIRIGLAGDNEQF
TRBV5-4,ASSSQGPTDTQY
TRBV11-1,ASSPAGLANYEQY
TRBV3-1,ASSPLGGSTDTQY
TRBV12-3/TRBV12-4,ASSFRGNNSPLH
TRBV4-2,ASSQDSHRGFGYT
TRBV28,ASSFRTERRLRNTIY
TRBV20-1,SAKRAGEGETQY
TRBV11-2,ASTVTGELF
TRBV12-3/TRBV12-4,ASSSQSVRTGANEKLF
TRBV20-1,SARVYNEQF
TRBV20-1,SAQGGSTRTDTQY
TRBV20-1,SANQIRLAGGRETQY
TRBV19,ASSIYAGSKGSQPQH
TRBV5-1,ASANPTGYAETQY
TRBV5-6,ASSSRDIQETQY
TRBV30,AWSKGQALEAF
TRBV6-5,ASSYWTGSSGNTIY
TRBV12-3/TRBV12-4,ASSSEGGSVDTQY
TRBV6-1,ASSVGQGEGSPLH
TRBV5-4,ASSLATGGANVLT
TRBV12-3/TRBV12-4,ASSLDMGGTGELF
TRBV3-1,ASSQRTRGRSSYNEQF
TRBV4-1,ASSQGPGDTDDYGYT
TRBV20-1,SARGSGALEEQY
TRBV6-2/TRBV6-3,ASSRLAGIGETQY
TRBV12-3/TRBV12-4,ASSLGTRRDQPQH